This T cell receptor (beta chain) was identified in a study of T-cell reconstitution after alpha-beta-depleted transplantation in children. Study-wide findings and caveats: It was surviving recipient T cells and thymic progenitors that gave some patients high TCRbeta diversity at day 60. Several hundred expanded graft clones reportedly were the source of alpha-beta T cells about two months after transplant.

The germline V gene has CDR1 DFQATT and CDR2 SNEGSKA (reference sequence). The CDR3 is 16 residues long. The V gene lost 0 bases and the J gene lost 3 bases, with 15 bases spanning the gap. This clonotype was detected many times. The antigen is unknown. Unique molecular identifiers were incorporated when the TCRbeta library was constructed. A single record per CDR3 protein comes from TCRdb applying MiXCR to the PCR reads. The data contain 700,000 or so distinct CDR3 sequences, about 12% of them seen just once; the ten biggest clones take up 0.79%. The chain carries TRBV20-1 and TRBJ2-1, with D perhaps TRBD2 (5 bases). The source was PBMCs, collected before TCRalphabeta/CD19-depleted stem cell transplant. This receptor was obtained from a girl aged 2 to 10 with congenital amegakaryocytic thrombocytopenia, due to receive a stem cell transplant. CDR3 amino acids: CSARDSRLIVYNEQFF. The CDR3 DNA sequence: TGCAGTGCTAGAGATTCGAGACTAATAGTCTACAATGAGCAGTTCTTC.